The rows below give T cell receptor beta chains drawn from one sample of a study of cytomegalovirus exposure and HLA in healthy donors. Only in-frame clones appear in the TCRdb table, and some are missing; sequencing was by immunoSEQ multiplex PCR. The sample yields approximately 180,000 clones, approximately 80% seen once. Sequenced material: PBMCs. Source of these receptors: a man younger than 35 in good health and CMV-seronegative. Both conserved end residues are part of each CDR3. D genes are given only for firm matches. Size tells how often a clone was seen (once, few, many) or the class of an expanded clone, and some rows leave it out.

TRBV6-6	TRBJ2-6	-	few	CASTYPGASGANVLTF	TGTGCCAGCACCTACCCAGGGGCGTCGGGGGCCAACGTCCTGACTTTC
TRBV6-5	TRBJ1-4	TRBD1	few	CASSWGQGAEKLFF	TGTGCCAGCAGTTGGGGACAGGGTGCCGAAAAACTGTTTTTT
TRBV27	TRBJ2-4	TRBD1	-	CASSSVYRGPKNIQYF	TGTGCCAGCAGTTCAGTCTACAGGGGACCCAAAAACATTCAGTACTTC
TRBV21-1	TRBJ1-5	-	once	CASSPRRTGVSNQPQHF	TGTGCCAGCAGCCCCAGAAGGACAGGGGTTAGCAATCAGCCCCAGCATTTT
TRBV13	TRBJ2-5	TRBD2	-	CASSPERGRQETQYF	TGTGCCAGCAGCCCGGAGCGGGGGCGCCAAGAGACCCAGTACTTC
TRBV27	TRBJ2-7	TRBD1	-	CASSSPGQGSYEQYF	TGTGCCAGCAGTTCGCCGGGACAGGGCTCCTACGAGCAGTACTTC
TRBV4-1	TRBJ1-4	TRBD1	-	CASSQVTGRSEKLFF	TGCGCCAGCAGCCAGGTGACAGGGAGGAGTGAAAAACTGTTTTTT
TRBV7-9	TRBJ2-1	TRBD2	-	CASSFSSASGRVEQFF	TGTGCCAGCAGCTTTTCCTCGGCTAGCGGGAGAGTGGAGCAGTTCTTC
TRBV5-1	TRBJ2-7	TRBD1	-	CASSLGATGATEQYF	TGCGCCAGCAGCTTGGGTGCGACAGGGGCTACGGAGCAGTACTTC
TRBV4-1	TRBJ1-4	TRBD1	-	CASSSHPDRGNEKLFF	TGCGCCAGCAGCTCCCACCCTGACAGGGGGAATGAAAAACTGTTTTTT
TRBV9	TRBJ2-5	-	-	CASSVGRGLQETQYF	TGTGCCAGCAGCGTAGGGCGCGGGCTCCAAGAGACCCAGTACTTC
TRBV9	TRBJ2-7	TRBD2	-	CASSASHGGSTYEQYF	TGTGCCAGCAGCGCCAGTCACGGCGGGAGTACCTACGAGCAGTACTTC
TRBV29-1	TRBJ1-1	-	-	CSVEVNTEAFF	TGCAGCGTTGAAGTAAACACTGAAGCTTTCTTT
TRBV2	TRBJ2-3	TRBD1	-	CASSATGGADTQYF	TGTGCCAGCAGTGCGACAGGGGGCGCAGATACGCAGTATTTT
TRBV7-8	TRBJ1-4	-	-	CASSPTRGIREKLFF	TGTGCCAGCAGCCCCACTAGAGGGATTAGGGAAAAACTGTTTTTT
TRBV19	TRBJ2-5	TRBD1	-	CASRDRGRETQYF	TGTGCCAGTAGGGACAGGGGAAGGGAGACCCAGTACTTC
TRBV15	TRBJ2-5	TRBD2	-	CATSYGEGLETQYF	TGTGCCACCAGCTACGGGGAGGGACTGGAGACCCAGTACTTC
TRBV19	TRBJ1-1	-	-	CASSREESGHSNTEAFF	TGTGCCAGTAGCCGGGAGGAATCGGGACACTCGAACACTGAAGCTTTCTTT
TRBV5-1	TRBJ2-7	TRBD1	-	CASSRDRVTYEQYF	TGCGCCAGCAGCCGAGACAGGGTAACCTACGAGCAGTACTTC
TRBV25-1	TRBJ2-1	-	-	CASSAPGAEQFF	TGTGCCAGCAGTGCGCCAGGGGCTGAGCAGTTCTTC
TRBV6-1	TRBJ2-6	-	-	CASRPGSSGANVLTF	TGTGCCAGCAGACCGGGAAGCTCTGGGGCCAACGTCCTGACTTTC
TRBV2	TRBJ1-2	TRBD1	-	CASSPSTGASAGYTF	TGTGCCAGCAGCCCATCGACAGGGGCCAGTGCGGGCTACACCTTC
TRBV27	TRBJ2-2	TRBD2	-	CASSSGTSGSSGELFF	TGTGCCAGCAGCTCCGGGACTAGCGGGAGTTCAGGGGAGCTGTTTTTT
TRBV20-1	TRBJ1-2	TRBD1	-	CSVTGEDGYTF	TGCAGTGTTACAGGGGAGGATGGCTACACCTTC
TRBV5-1	TRBJ1-2	-	-	CASSFQANYGYTF	TGCGCCAGCAGCTTCCAGGCTAACTATGGCTACACCTTC
TRBV6-5	TRBJ1-3	TRBD1	-	CAGRQGFGTSNTIYF	TGTGCCGGCAGACAGGGATTCGGGACCTCAAACACCATATATTTT
TRBV19	TRBJ1-5	-	-	CASSIAPIRSNQPQHF	TGTGCCAGTAGTATAGCCCCCATCAGGAGCAATCAGCCCCAGCATTTT
TRBV7-3	TRBJ2-1	-	-	CASSSHLANEQFF	TGTGCCAGCAGCTCACACCTCGCCAATGAGCAGTTCTTC
TRBV11-2	TRBJ1-5	-	-	CASSLGAGTVSNQPQHF	TGTGCCAGCAGCTTAGGGGCGGGGACGGTAAGCAATCAGCCCCAGCATTTT
TRBV18	TRBJ2-1	TRBD2	-	CASSPQYLADNEQFF	TGTGCCAGCTCACCACAGTATCTAGCGGACAATGAGCAGTTCTTC
TRBV19	TRBJ2-3	-	-	CASSTTLAGGEYF	TGTGCCAGTAGTACAACGCTAGCAGGCGGGGAGTATTTT
TRBV5-1	TRBJ2-3	-	-	CASSLVGAGTDTQYF	TGCGCCAGCAGCTTGGTTGGGGCCGGCACAGATACGCAGTATTTT
TRBV29-1	TRBJ2-5	TRBD1	-	CSVPDRGVRETQYF	TGCAGCGTTCCCGACAGGGGAGTCCGGGAGACCCAGTACTTC
TRBV18	TRBJ2-3	TRBD1	-	CASSLDRVGTDTQYF	TGTGCCAGCTCACTGGACAGGGTGGGCACAGATACGCAGTATTTT
TRBV9	TRBJ2-7	-	-	CASSVEQVPYEQYF	TGTGCCAGCAGCGTAGAACAGGTCCCCTACGAGCAGTACTTC
TRBV9	TRBJ2-1	-	-	CASSDSEAEQFF	TGTGCCAGCAGCGACTCGGAGGCTGAGCAGTTCTTC
TRBV27	TRBJ1-1	TRBD1	-	CASSPSGTGQRRTEAFF	TGTGCCAGCAGTCCATCCGGGACAGGGCAGAGAAGAACTGAAGCTTTCTTT
TRBV28	TRBJ2-7	TRBD2	-	CASSLSREGSYEQYF	TGTGCCAGCAGTTTATCTCGGGAGGGGTCGTACGAGCAGTACTTC
TRBV4-1	TRBJ2-2	-	once	CASSQELPGELFF	TGCGCCAGCAGCCAAGAACTTCCCGGGGAGCTGTTTTTT
TRBV5-1	TRBJ2-1	TRBD1	-	CASRGTGGSSGEQFF	TGCGCCAGCAGAGGGACAGGGGGTAGTAGTGGTGAGCAGTTCTTC
TRBV6-4	TRBJ2-7	TRBD1	-	CASSDPDRCLCEQYF	TGTGCCAGCAGTGACCCGGACAGGTGCTTGTGCGAGCAGTACTTC
TRBV7-9	TRBJ2-7	TRBD2	-	CASQEREGSYEQYF	TGTGCCAGCCAGGAGCGGGAAGGTTCCTACGAGCAGTACTTC
TRBV5-1	TRBJ1-6	TRBD1	-	CASSTGQGHF	TGCGCCAGCAGCACCGGACAGGGCCACTTT
TRBV16	TRBJ2-1	-	-	CASSQSTGPYNEQFF	TGTGCCAGCAGCCAAAGTACAGGGCCTTACAATGAGCAGTTCTTC
TRBV28	TRBJ1-3	-	once	CASSYQGGNTIYF	TGTGCCAGCAGTTATCAGGGAGGAAACACCATATATTTT
TRBV2	TRBJ2-7	TRBD2	-	CASSVGGLAGNHYEQYF	TGTGCCAGCAGTGTTGGGGGGCTAGCGGGTAACCACTACGAGCAGTACTTC
TRBV4-1	TRBJ1-2	-	-	CASSRPGSGGYTF	TGCGCCAGCAGCCGACCGGGGTCGGGAGGCTACACCTTC
TRBV20-1	TRBJ1-1	TRBD1	-	CSALQGAEAFF	TGCAGTGCTTTACAGGGGGCTGAAGCTTTCTTT
TRBV9	TRBJ2-2	-	-	CASSDDPMRSGELFF	TGTGCCAGCAGCGACGATCCAATGAGGAGCGGGGAGCTGTTTTTT
TRBV4-2	TRBJ2-7	TRBD2	many	CASRLADAGGEQYF	TGTGCCAGCCGACTAGCGGACGCCGGAGGCGAGCAGTACTTC
TRBV15	TRBJ2-2	TRBD1	-	CATDPGTGLSGELFF	TGTGCCACCGACCCCGGGACAGGCCTTTCCGGGGAGCTGTTTTTT
TRBV6-6	TRBJ1-5	-	-	CASSYNMDQPQHF	TGTGCCAGCAGTTACAACATGGATCAGCCCCAGCATTTT
TRBV16	TRBJ2-5	-	-	CASSQLDRTDQETQYF	TGTGCCAGCAGCCAATTAGATAGGACAGACCAAGAGACCCAGTACTTC
TRBV7-3	TRBJ2-7	TRBD2	once	CASSLLAAIPYEQYF	TGTGCCAGCAGCCTTCTAGCGGCAATTCCCTACGAGCAGTACTTC
TRBV29-1	TRBJ2-7	TRBD1	-	CSAEGGAGGSGQYF	TGCAGCGCTGAGGGTGGGGCAGGGGGCTCAGGGCAGTACTTC
TRBV5-4	TRBJ1-3	-	few	CASSREAGNTIYF	TGTGCCAGCAGCCGGGAGGCCGGAAACACCATATATTTT
TRBV18	TRBJ2-1	-	-	CASSPKSSLNEQFF	TGTGCCAGCTCACCGAAGTCTAGCTTGAATGAGCAGTTCTTC